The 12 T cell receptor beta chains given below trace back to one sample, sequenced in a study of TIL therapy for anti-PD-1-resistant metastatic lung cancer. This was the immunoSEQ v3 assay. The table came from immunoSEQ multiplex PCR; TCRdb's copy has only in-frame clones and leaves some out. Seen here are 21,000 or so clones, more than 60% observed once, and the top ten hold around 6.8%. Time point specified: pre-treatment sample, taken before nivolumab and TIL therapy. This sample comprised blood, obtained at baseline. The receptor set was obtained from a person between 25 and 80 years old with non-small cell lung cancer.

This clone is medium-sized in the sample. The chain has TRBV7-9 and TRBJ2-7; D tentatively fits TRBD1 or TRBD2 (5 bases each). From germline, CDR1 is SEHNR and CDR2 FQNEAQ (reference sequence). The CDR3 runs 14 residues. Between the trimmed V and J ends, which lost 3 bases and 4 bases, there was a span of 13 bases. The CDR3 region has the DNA TGTGCCAGCAGCTTTGGGGACGAATCGTACGAGCAGTACTTC. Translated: CASSFGDESYEQYF.

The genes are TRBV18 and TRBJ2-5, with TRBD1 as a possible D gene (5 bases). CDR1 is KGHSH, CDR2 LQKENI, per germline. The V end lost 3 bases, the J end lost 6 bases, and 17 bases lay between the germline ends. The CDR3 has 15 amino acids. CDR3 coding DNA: TGTGCCAGCTCACCCTATCGCGACAGTAGAAAGACCCAGTACTTC. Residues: CASSPYRDSRKTQYF.

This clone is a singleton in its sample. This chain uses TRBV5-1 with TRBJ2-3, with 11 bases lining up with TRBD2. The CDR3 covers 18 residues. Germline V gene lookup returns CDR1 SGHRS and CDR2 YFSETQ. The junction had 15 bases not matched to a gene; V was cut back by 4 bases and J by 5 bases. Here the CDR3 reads CASSLWEIAGGAVDTQYF. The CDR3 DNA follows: TGCGCCAGCAGCCTGTGGGAAATAGCGGGAGGGGCGGTAGATACGCAGTATTTT.

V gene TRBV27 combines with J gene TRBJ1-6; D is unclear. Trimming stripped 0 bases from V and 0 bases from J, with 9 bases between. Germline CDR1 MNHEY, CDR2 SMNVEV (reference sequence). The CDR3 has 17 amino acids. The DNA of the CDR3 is TGTGCCAGCAGTTTATCGGCAGGACTCTCCTATAATTCACCCCTCCACTTT. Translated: CASSLSAGLSYNSPLHF.

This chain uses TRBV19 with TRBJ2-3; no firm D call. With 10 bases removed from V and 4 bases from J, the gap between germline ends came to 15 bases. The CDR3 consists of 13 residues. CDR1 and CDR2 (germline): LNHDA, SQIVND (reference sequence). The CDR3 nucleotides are TGTGCCATCAAACCCCCCGAGGCAGATACGCAGTATTTT. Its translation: CAIKPPEADTQYF.

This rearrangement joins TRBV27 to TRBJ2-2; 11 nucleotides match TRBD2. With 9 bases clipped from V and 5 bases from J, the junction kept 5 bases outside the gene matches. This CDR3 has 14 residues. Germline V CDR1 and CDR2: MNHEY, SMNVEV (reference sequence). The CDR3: CASSGGASTGELFF. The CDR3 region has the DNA TGTGCCAGTAGCGGGGGGGCTAGTACCGGGGAGCTGTTTTTT.

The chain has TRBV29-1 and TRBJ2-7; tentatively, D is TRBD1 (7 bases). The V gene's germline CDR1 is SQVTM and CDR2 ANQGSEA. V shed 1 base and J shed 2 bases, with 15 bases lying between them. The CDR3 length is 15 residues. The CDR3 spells CSVEGPGGLAYEQYF. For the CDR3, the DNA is TGCAGCGTTGAAGGTCCAGGGGGGTTAGCCTACGAGCAGTACTTC.

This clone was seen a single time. CDR3 protein: CASSAGGGSNQPQHF. CDR3 DNA: TGTGCCAGCAGCGCCGGGGGGGGAAGCAATCAGCCCCAGCATTTT. This chain links TRBV9 with TRBJ1-5, with TRBD1 as a possible D gene (5 bases). Germline CDR1 and CDR2: SGDLS and YYNGEE. The CDR3 has 15 residues. Trimming took 3 bases from V and 1 from J, leaving 11 bases between them.

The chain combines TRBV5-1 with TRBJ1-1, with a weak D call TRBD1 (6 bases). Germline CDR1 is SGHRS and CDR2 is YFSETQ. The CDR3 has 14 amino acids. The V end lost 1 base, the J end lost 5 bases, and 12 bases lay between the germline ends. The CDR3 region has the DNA TGCGCCAGCAGCTTGACAGGGAAGACGACTGAAGCTTTCTTT. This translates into CASSLTGKTTEAFF.

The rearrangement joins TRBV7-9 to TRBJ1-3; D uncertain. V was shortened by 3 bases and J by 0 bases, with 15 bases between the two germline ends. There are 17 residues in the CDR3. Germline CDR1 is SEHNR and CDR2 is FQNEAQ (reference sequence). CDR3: CASSFHGATISGNTIYF. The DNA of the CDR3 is TGTGCCAGCAGCTTCCATGGAGCCACCATCTCTGGAAACACCATATATTTT. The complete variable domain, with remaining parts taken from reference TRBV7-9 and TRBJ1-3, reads DTGVSQNPRHKITKRGQNVTFRCDPISEHNRLYWYRQTLGQGPEFLTYFQNEAQLEKSRLLSDRFSAERPKGSFSTLEIQRTEQGDSAMYLCASSFHGATISGNTIYFGEGSWLTVV.

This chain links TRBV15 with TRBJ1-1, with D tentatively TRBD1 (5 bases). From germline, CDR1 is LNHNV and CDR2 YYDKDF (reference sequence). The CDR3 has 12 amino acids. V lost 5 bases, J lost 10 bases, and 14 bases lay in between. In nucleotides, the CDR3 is TGTGCCACCAGCCTAGTTTCGAGGGGAGCTTTCTTT. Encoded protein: CATSLVSRGAFF.

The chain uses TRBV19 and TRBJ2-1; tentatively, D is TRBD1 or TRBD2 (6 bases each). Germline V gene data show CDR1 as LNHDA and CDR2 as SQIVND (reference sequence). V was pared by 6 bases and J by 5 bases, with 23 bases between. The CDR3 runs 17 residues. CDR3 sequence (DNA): TGTGCCAGTAGCTTCCTCACGGGGGCTGCGCAGCACAATGAGCAGTTCTTC. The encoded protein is CASSFLTGAAQHNEQFF.